This T cell receptor beta chain came from a study of cytomegalovirus exposure and HLA in healthy donors. Findings and caveats of the study: Most CMV-associated TCR beta chains were later found to appear HLA-restricted. TCR sequences were mostly rare, though some public TCRs occurred in many donors.

CDR1 is LNHDA, CDR2 SQIVND, per germline (reference sequence). The CDR3 extends over 16 amino acids. V was clipped by 3 bases and J by 2 bases; unmatched bases: 8. As to this clone: What it binds is unknown.

The study ran its PCR with 60 Vbeta and 13 Jbeta primers. Some clones are missing from TCRdb's copy, which holds only in-frame ones; the method was immunoSEQ multiplex PCR. Among around 110,000 clones listed, 74% were seen once. The rearrangement joins TRBV19 to TRBJ1-1; 8 bases are shared with TRBD1. The TCR originated in a woman aged 40 to 50 in good health and CMV-seropositive. The sequencing sample was made of PBMCs. The CDR3 DNA follows: TGTGCCAGTAGTATGGGGCCCGGGACAGGTAACACTGAAGCTTTCTTT. Amino acid sequence: CASSMGPGTGNTEAFF.